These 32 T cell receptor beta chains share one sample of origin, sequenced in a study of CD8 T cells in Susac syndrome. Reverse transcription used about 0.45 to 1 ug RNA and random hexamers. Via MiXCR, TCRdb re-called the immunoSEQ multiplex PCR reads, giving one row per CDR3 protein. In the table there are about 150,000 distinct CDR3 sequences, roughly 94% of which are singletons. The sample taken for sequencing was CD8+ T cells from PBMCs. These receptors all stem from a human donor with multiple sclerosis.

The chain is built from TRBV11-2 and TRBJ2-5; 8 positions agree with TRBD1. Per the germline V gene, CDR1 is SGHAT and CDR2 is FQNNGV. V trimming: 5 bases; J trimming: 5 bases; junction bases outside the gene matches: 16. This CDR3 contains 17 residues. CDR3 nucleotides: TGTGCCAGCAGCCCCCTCCGAGGACAGGGCCGAGGGGAGACCCAGTACTTC. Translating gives CASSPLRGQGRGETQYF.

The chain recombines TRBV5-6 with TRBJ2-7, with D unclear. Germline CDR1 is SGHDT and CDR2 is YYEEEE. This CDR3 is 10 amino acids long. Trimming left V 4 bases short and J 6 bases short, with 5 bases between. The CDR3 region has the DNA TGTGCCAGCAGCGGCTCCGAGCAGTACTTC. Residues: CASSGSEQYF.

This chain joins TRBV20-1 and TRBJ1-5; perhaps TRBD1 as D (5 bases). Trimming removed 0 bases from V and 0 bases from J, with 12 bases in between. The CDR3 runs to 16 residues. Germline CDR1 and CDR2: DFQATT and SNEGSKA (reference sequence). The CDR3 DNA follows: TGCAGTGCTAGAGAGGTGGGACTGATTAGCAATCAGCCCCAGCATTTT. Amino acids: CSAREVGLISNQPQHF.

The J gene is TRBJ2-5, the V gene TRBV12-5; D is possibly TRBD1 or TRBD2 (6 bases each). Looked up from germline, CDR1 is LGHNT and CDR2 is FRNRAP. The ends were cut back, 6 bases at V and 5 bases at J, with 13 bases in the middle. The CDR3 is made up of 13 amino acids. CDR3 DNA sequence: TGTGCTAGTGGCTCGGGGGCGCGGGAGACCCAGTACTTC. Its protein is CASGSGARETQYF.

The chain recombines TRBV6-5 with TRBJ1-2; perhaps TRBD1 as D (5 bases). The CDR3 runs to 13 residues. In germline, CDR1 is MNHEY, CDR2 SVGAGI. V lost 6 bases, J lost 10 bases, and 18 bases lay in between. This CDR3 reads CASSSRGSRDYTF. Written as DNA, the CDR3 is TGTGCCAGCAGCAGCCGGGGATCCAGGGACTACACCTTC.

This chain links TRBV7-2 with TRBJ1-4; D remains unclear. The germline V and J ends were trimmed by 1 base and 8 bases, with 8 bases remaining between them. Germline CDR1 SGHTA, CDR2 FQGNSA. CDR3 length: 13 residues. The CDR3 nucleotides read TGTGCCAGCAGCTTAGGCCCGACAGAAAAACTGTTTTTT. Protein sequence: CASSLGPTEKLFF. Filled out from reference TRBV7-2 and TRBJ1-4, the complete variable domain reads GAGVSQSPSNKVTEKGKDVELRCDPISGHTALYWYRQSLGQGLEFLIYFQGNSAPDKSGLPSDRFSAERTGGSVSTLTIQRTQQEDSAVYLCASSLGPTEKLFFGSGTQLSVL.

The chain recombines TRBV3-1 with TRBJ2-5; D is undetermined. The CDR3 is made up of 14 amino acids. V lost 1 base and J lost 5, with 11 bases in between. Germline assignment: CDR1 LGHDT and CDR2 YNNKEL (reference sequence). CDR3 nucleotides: TGTGCCAGCAGCCAAGGAATACTAAGGGAGACCCAGTACTTC. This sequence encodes CASSQGILRETQYF.

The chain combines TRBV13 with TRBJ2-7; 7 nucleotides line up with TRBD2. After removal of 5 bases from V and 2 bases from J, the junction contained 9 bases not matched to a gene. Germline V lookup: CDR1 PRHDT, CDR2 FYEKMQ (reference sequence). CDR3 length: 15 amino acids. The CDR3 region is CASSVRRDYPYEQYF. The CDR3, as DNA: TGTGCCAGCAGCGTACGTAGGGACTATCCCTACGAGCAGTACTTC.

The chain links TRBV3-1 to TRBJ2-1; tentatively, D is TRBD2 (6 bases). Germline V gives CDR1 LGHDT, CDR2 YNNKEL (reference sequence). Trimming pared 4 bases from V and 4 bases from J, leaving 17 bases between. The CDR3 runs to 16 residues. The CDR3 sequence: CASSPVGRAGYNEQFF. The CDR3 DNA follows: TGTGCCAGCAGCCCCGTCGGACGGGCGGGATACAATGAGCAGTTCTTC.

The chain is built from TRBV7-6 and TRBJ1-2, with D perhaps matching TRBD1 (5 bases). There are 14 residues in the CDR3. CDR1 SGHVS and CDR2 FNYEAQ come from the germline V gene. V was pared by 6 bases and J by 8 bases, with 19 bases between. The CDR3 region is CASRPDGVRGGYTF. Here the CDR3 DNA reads TGTGCCAGCAGACCCGACGGCGTTCGGGGCGGCTACACCTTC. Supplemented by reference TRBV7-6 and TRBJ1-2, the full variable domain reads GAGVSQSPRYKVTKRGQDVALRCDPISGHVSLYWYRQALGQGPEFLTYFNYEAQQDKSGLPNDRFSAERPEGSISTLTIQRTEQRDSAMYRCASRPDGVRGGYTFGSGTRLTVV.

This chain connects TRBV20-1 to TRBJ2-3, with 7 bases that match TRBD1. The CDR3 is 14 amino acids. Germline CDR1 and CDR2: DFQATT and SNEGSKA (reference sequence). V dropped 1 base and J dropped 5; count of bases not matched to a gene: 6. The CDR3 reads CSARVPGGRDTQYF. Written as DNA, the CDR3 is TGCAGTGCTAGAGTCCCAGGGGGTAGAGATACGCAGTATTTT.

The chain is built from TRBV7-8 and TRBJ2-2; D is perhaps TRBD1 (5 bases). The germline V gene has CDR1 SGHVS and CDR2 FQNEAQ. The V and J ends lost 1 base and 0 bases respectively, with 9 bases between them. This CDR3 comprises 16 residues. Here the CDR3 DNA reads TGTGCCAGCAGCTTAGATGACAGCCCGAACACCGGGGAGCTGTTTTTT. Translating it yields CASSLDDSPNTGELFF. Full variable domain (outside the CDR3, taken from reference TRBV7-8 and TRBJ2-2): GAGVSQSPRYKVAKRGQDVALRCDPISGHVSLFWYQQALGQGPEFLTYFQNEAQLDKSGLPSDRFFAERPEGSVSTLKIQRTQQEDSAVYLCASSLDDSPNTGELFFGEGSRLTVL.

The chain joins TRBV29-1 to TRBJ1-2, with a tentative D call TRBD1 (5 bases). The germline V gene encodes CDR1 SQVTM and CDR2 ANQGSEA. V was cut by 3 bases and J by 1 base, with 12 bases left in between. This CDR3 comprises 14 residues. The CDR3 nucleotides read TGCAGCGTTGAGTTTGGGGGGTTTAACTATGGCTACACCTTC. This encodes CSVEFGGFNYGYTF.

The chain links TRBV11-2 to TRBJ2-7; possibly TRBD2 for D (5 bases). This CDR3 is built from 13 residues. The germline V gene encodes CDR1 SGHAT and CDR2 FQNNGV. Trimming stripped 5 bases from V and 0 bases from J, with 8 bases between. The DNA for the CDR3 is TGTGCCAGCAGCACGGGATACTCCTACGAGCAGTACTTC. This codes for CASSTGYSYEQYF.

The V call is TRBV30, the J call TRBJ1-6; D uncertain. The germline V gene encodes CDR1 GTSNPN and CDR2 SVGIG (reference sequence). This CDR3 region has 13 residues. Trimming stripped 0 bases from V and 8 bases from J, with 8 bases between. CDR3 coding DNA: TGTGCCTGGAGTGTACTCGGCCATTCACCCCTCCACTTT. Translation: CAWSVLGHSPLHF.

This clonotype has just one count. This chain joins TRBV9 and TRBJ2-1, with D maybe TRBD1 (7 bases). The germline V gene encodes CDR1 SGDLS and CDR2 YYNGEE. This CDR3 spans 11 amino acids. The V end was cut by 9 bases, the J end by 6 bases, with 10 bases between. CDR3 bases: TGTGCCACAGGGGGACTCAATGAGCAGTTCTTC. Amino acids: CATGGLNEQFF.

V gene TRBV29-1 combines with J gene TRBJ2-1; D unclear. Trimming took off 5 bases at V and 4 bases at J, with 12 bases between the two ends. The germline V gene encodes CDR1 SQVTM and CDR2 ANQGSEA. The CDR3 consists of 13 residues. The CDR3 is CSVLLFAYNEQFF. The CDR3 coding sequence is TGCAGCGTTTTATTATTCGCATACAATGAGCAGTTCTTC.

The CDR3 nucleotides read TGTGCCAGCAGTTCCTTTGAAGCGGGGGTCACCGGGGAGCTGTTTTTT. Its translation is CASSSFEAGVTGELFF. V and J are TRBV11-2 and TRBJ2-2, with TRBD2 matching over 8 bases. Germline V gene lookup returns CDR1 SGHAT and CDR2 FQNNGV. This CDR3 has 16 residues. The V segment lost 6 bases and the J segment 4 bases; nucleotides outside the gene matches: 10.

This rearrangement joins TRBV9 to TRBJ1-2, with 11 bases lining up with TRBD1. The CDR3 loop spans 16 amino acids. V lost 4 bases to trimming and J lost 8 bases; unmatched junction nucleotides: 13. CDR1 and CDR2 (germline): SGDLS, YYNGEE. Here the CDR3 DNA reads TGTGCCAGCAGCACAAACCGGGACAGGGGGAGATTCGGCTACACCTTC. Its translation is CASSTNRDRGRFGYTF.

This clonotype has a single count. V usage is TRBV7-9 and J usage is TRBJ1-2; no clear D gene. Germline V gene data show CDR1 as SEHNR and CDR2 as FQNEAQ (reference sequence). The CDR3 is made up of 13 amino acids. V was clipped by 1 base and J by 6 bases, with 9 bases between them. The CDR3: CASSLGEGNGYTF. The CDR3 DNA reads TGTGCCAGCAGCTTAGGTGAAGGGAATGGCTACACCTTC.

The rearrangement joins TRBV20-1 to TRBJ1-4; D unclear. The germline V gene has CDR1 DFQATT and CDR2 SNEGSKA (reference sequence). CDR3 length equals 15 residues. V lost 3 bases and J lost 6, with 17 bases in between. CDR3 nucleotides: TGCAGTGCTAGGGGGAGGACGCAACTTTATGAAAAACTGTTTTTT. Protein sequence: CSARGRTQLYEKLFF.

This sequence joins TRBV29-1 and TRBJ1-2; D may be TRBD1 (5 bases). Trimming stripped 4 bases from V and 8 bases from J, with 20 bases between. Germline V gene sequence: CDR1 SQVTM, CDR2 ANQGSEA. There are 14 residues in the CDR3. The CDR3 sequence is CSVVKNRGKRGYTF. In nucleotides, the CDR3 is TGCAGCGTTGTCAAGAATAGGGGCAAAAGGGGCTACACCTTC.

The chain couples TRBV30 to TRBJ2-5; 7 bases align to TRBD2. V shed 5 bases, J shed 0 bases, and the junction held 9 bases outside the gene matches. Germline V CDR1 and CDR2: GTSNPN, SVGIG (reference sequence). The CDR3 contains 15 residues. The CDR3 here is CAWETSDGNQETQYF. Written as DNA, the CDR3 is TGTGCCTGGGAAACTAGCGATGGCAACCAAGAGACCCAGTACTTC.

CDR3 in DNA: TGTGCCAGCAGTCCGGGGGGGGGCAATCAGCCCCAGCATTTT. It is translated as CASSPGGGNQPQHF. The chain links TRBV12-3 or TRBV12-4 to TRBJ1-5; tentatively, D is TRBD1 (5 bases). The CDR3 is 14 residues long. V lost 5 bases, J lost 2 bases, and 10 bases lay in between.

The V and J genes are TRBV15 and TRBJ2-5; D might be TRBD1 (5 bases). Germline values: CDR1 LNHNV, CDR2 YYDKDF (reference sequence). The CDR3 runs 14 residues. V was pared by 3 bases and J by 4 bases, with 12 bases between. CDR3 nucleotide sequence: TGTGCCACCAGCAGCTTCAGGGTGAGAGAGACCCAGTACTTC. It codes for CATSSFRVRETQYF.

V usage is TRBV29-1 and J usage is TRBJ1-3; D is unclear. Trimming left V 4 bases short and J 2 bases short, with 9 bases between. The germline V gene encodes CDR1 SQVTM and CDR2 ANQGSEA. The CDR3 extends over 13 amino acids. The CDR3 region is CSVVYGAGNTIYF. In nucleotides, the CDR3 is TGCAGCGTTGTCTATGGGGCTGGAAACACCATATATTTT.

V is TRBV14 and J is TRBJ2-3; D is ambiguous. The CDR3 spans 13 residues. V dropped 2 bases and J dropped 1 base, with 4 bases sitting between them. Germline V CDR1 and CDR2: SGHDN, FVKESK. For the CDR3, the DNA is TGTGCCAGCAGCCAATTCGGCACAGATACGCAGTATTTT. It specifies CASSQFGTDTQYF.

Written as DNA, the CDR3 is TGTGCCAGCAGTTTCCGGGACACCGGGGAGCTGTTTTTT. It codes for CASSFRDTGELFF. V and J are TRBV27 and TRBJ2-2; D gene uncertain. The CDR3 is 13 residues long. Looked up from germline, CDR1 is MNHEY and CDR2 is SMNVEV (reference sequence). V was cut by 3 bases and J by 3 bases, with 5 bases left in between.

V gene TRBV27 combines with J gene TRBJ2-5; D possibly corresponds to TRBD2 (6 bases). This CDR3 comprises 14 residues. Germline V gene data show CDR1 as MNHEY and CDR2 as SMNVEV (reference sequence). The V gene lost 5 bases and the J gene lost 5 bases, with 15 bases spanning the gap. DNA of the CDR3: TGTGCCAGCAGTCCCCTGGGACTCCACGAGACCCAGTACTTC. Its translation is CASSPLGLHETQYF.

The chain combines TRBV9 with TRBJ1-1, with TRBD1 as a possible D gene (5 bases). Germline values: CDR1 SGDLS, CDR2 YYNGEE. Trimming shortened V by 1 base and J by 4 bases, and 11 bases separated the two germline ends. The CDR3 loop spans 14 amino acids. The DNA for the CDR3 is TGTGCCAGCAGCGTAAACGGCGGGGGCACTGAAGCTTTCTTT. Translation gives CASSVNGGGTEAFF.

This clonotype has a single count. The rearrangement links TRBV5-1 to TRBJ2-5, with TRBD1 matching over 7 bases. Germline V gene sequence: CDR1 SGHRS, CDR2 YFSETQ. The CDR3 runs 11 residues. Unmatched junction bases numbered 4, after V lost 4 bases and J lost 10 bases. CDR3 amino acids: CASSSDRVQYF. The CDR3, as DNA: TGCGCCAGCAGCAGCGACAGGGTCCAGTACTTC. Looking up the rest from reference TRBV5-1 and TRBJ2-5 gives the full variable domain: KAGVTQTPRYLIKTRGQQVTLSCSPISGHRSVSWYQQTPGQGLQFLFEYFSETQRNKGNFPGRFSGRQFSNSRSEMNVSTLELGDSALYLCASSSDRVQYFGPGTRLLVL.

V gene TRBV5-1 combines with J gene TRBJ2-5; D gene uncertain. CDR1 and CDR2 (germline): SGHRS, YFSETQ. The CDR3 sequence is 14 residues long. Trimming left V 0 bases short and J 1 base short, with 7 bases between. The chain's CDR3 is CASSLVGPQETQYF. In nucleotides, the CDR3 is TGCGCCAGCAGCTTGGTGGGCCCCCAAGAGACCCAGTACTTC. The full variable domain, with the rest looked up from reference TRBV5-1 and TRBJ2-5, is KAGVTQTPRYLIKTRGQQVTLSCSPISGHRSVSWYQQTPGQGLQFLFEYFSETQRNKGNFPGRFSGRQFSNSRSEMNVSTLELGDSALYLCASSLVGPQETQYFGPGTRLLVL.